Here is one TCR beta chain with its context. Antigen specificity is unknown. Sequenced by immunoSEQ multiplex PCR; TCRdb stores in-frame clones only, minus some. The repertoire consists of 20,000 to 25,000 clones, with roughly 74% occurring once and the leading ten covering roughly 34%. This record belongs to a study of vaccination effects on CD4 cells after COVID-19. Across the whole study: Among convalescent patients, two provided samples 16 days and one week before vaccination.

Antigen-specific CD4+ T cells expanded by the ViraFEST assay with viral peptide pools were then sequenced. Upon completion of more than eight days in culture, CD4+ T cells were isolated. PCR confirmed that the person was infected with SARS-CoV-2 between March and December 2020. IL-2 medium took the place of half the medium on both days 3 and 7. The germline V and J ends were trimmed by 0 bases and 3 bases, with 12 bases remaining between them. Germline V lookup: CDR1 SGHNT, CDR2 YENEEA. The CDR3 runs to 15 residues. This specimen was CD4+ T cells from PBMCs cultured with a peptide pool, taken before COVID-19 vaccination. The rearrangement uses TRBV11-3 and TRBJ2-7, with D possibly TRBD2 on 5 matching bases. This TCR derives from a human donor who had a prior SARS-CoV-2 infection. The CDR3 reads CASSLDPTRGYEQYF. CDR3 DNA sequence: TGTGCCAGCAGCTTAGATCCCACCCGGGGCTACGAGCAGTACTTC.